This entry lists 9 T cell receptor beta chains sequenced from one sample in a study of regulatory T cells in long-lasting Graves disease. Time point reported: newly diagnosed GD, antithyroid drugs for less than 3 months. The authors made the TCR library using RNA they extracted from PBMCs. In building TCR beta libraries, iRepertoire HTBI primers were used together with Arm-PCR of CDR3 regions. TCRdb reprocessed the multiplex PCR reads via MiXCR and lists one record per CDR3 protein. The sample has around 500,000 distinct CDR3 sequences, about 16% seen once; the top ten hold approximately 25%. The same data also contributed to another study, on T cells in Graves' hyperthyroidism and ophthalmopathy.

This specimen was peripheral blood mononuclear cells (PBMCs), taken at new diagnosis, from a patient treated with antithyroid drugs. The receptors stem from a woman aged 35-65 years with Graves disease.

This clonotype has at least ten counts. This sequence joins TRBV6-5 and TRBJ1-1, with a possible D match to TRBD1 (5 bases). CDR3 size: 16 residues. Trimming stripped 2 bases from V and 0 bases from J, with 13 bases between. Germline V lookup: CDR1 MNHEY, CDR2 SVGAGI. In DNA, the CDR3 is TGTGCCAGCAGTTACGAGGGGCGCAGCATGAACACTGAAGCTTTCTTT. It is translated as CASSYEGRSMNTEAFF.

The CDR3 bases are TGTGCCAGCAGTTTTTCTGGGACAGGGGGGAATGAGCAGTTCTTC. This encodes CASSFSGTGGNEQFF. This sequence joins TRBV27 and TRBJ2-1, with 11 bases aligning to TRBD1. The germline V gene has CDR1 MNHEY and CDR2 SMNVEV (reference sequence). V was clipped by 3 bases and J by 7 bases; unmatched bases: 5. This CDR3 comprises 15 residues.

The CDR3 region has the DNA TGTGCCACGACAGGGGTATTGGGGGTCCAAGCGGTCGGGGAGCTGTTTTTT. This encodes CATTGVLGVQAVGELFF. The genes are TRBV19 and TRBJ2-2; 8 nucleotides match TRBD1. Germline CDR1 reads LNHDA; CDR2 reads SQIVND (reference sequence). V lost 10 bases to trimming and J lost 7 bases; unmatched junction nucleotides: 20. The CDR3 contains 17 residues.

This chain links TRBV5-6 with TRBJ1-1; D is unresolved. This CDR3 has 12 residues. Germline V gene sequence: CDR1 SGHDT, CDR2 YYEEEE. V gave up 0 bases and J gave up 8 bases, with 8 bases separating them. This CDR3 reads CASSLAGWEAFF. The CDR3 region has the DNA TGTGCCAGCAGCTTGGCCGGGTGGGAAGCTTTCTTT.

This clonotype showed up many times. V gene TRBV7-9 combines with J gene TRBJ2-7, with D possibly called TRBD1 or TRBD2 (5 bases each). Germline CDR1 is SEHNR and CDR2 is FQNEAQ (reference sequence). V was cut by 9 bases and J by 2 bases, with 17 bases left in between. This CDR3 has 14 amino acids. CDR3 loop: CASQSGDGAYEQYF. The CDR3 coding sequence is TGTGCCAGTCAGAGTGGGGACGGAGCCTACGAGCAGTACTTC. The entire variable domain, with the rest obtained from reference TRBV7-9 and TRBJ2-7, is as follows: DTGVSQNPRHKITKRGQNVTFRCDPISEHNRLYWYRQTLGQGPEFLTYFQNEAQLEKSRLLSDRFSAERPKGSFSTLEIQRTEQGDSAMYLCASQSGDGAYEQYFGPGTRLTVT.

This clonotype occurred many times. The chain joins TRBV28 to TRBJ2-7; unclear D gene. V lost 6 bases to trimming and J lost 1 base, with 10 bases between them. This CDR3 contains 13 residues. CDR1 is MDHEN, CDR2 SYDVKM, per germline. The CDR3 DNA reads TGTGCCAGCAGGGCACTGGCGTCCTACGAGCAGTACTTC. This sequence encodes CASRALASYEQYF.

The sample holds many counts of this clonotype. CDR3 sequence: CAWKLAGGFSYEQYF. CDR3 in DNA: TGTGCCTGGAAGCTAGCGGGGGGGTTCTCCTACGAGCAGTACTTC. The V and J genes are TRBV30 and TRBJ2-7; 12 bases are a match to TRBD2. The V segment lost 4 bases and the J segment 0 bases; nucleotides outside the gene matches: 4. This CDR3 is 15 amino acids long. Germline V gene sequence: CDR1 GTSNPN, CDR2 SVGIG (reference sequence).

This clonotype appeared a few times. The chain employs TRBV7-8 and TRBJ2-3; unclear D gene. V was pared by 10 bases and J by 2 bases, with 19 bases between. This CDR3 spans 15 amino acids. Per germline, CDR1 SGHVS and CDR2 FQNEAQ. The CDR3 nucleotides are TGTGCCACTATCCCCAGCCGGTGGGACACAGATACGCAGTATTTT. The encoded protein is CATIPSRWDTDTQYF. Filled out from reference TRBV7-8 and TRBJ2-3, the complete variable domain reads GAGVSQSPRYKVAKRGQDVALRCDPISGHVSLFWYQQALGQGPEFLTYFQNEAQLDKSGLPSDRFFAERPEGSVSTLKIQRTQQEDSAVYLCATIPSRWDTDTQYFGPGTRLTVL.

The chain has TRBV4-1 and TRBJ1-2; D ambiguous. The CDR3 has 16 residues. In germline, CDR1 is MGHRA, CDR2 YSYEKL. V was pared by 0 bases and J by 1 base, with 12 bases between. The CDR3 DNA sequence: TGCGCCAGCAGCCAAGATGATTCCGAGAATAACTATGGCTACACCTTC. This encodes CASSQDDSENNYGYTF.